Presented here are 3 T cell receptor beta chains from one specimen sequenced in a study of T cell changes during pregnancy in multiple sclerosis. TCRdb's table, derived via immunoSEQ multiplex PCR, lists solely in-frame clones and lacks some. This table holds 45,000 to 60,000 clones, approximately 90% found once. Material: peripheral blood, obtained in the first trimester of pregnancy. The origin of the receptors is a female donor with multiple sclerosis, enrolled in a pregnancy study.

The gene calls are TRBV4-3 and TRBJ2-3, with TRBD1 identical over 8 bases. Germline V CDR1 and CDR2: LGHNA, YSLEER. V lost 1 base and J lost 6; bases outside the gene matches: 9. CDR3 length: 16 residues. The CDR3 region is CASSQAQGALSDTQYF. The CDR3 nucleotides are TGCGCCAGCAGCCAAGCCCAGGGGGCTCTGTCGGATACGCAGTATTTT.

The chain combines TRBV5-8 with TRBJ2-3; TRBD1 matches at 8 bases. The CDR3 is 15 amino acids. Germline V gene lookup returns CDR1 SGHTS and CDR2 YDEGEE. The V and J ends lost 3 bases and 4 bases, in that order; junction bases with no gene match: 7. In DNA form, the CDR3 reads TGTGCCAGCAGCTACGGCAGGGGGCAATCAGATACGCAGTATTTT. This encodes CASSYGRGQSDTQYF.

V is TRBV15 and J is TRBJ2-7, with D uncertain. This CDR3 is built from 13 residues. V shed 0 bases and J shed 3 bases, with 6 bases lying between them. Germline values: CDR1 LNHNV, CDR2 YYDKDF (reference sequence). CDR3 in DNA: TGTGCCACCAGCAGAGAACAGAGCTACGAGCAGTACTTC. Its protein product is CATSREQSYEQYF.